Listed below are T cell receptor beta chains from one sample, sequenced in a study of cytotoxic CD8 clonotypes in ibrutinib-treated CLL. Sequencing used immunoSEQ multiplex PCR; TCRdb keeps in-frame clones, though not all of them. The profile covers some 130,000 clones, with approximately 85% appearing a single time and about 1.9% taken by the ten largest. Sample: PBMCs, taken after 24 months of ibrutinib treatment. The receptors come from a human donor with chronic lymphocytic leukemia. The CDR3 runs from the conserved cysteine through the conserved F or W. The D gene is left open where the match is weak. Size is omitted from some rows. Given values are once, few, many or a class for expanded clones.

j_call v_call d_call clone_size cdr3_aa cdr3_nt
TRBJ1-1 TRBV9 - - CASSTGISTRSQAEAFF TGTGCCAGCAGTACAGGGATCTCCACGAGATCCCAGGCTGAAGCTTTCTTT
TRBJ2-1 TRBV6-4 - - CATKQYNEQFF TGTGCCACTAAACAGTACAATGAGCAGTTCTTC
TRBJ2-1 TRBV4-3 - - CASSQEGSGIGLALSSYNEQFF TGCGCCAGCAGCCAAGAAGGTTCAGGGATCGGGCTTGCCCTGAGCTCCTACAATGAGCAGTTCTTC
TRBJ2-3 TRBV13 TRBD2 once CASSPGTRRGTDTQYF TGTGCCAGCAGCCCCGGGACTAGGAGAGGCACAGATACGCAGTATTTT
TRBJ1-2 TRBV4-2 - - CASSKDGNYGYTF TGTGCCAGCAGCAAGGACGGTAACTATGGCTACACCTTC
TRBJ2-2 TRBV7-2 - - CASSFLTPRGTGELFF TGTGCCAGCAGCTTCCTGACTCCGCGGGGCACCGGGGAGCTGTTTTTT
TRBJ2-5 TRBV4-1 - - CASSQERDFQETQYF TGCGCCAGCAGCCAAGAGAGGGACTTCCAAGAGACCCAGTACTTC
TRBJ2-2 TRBV5-1 - - CASSLNYRPDLITGELFF TGCGCCAGCAGCTTGAATTACCGGCCGGACCTTATCACCGGGGAGCTGTTTTTT
TRBJ2-3 TRBV19 - - CASNDVGSDLPRLPPDTQYF TGTGCCAGCAATGATGTCGGTAGCGACTTACCACGGTTACCTCCAGATACGCAGTATTTT
TRBJ2-1 TRBV4-3 - once CASSFQGGEQFF TGCGCCAGCAGCTTCCAAGGGGGTGAGCAGTTCTTC
TRBJ1-4 TRBV4-1 - - CASSQAVATNEKLFF TGCGCCAGCAGCCAGGCAGTAGCAACTAATGAAAAACTGTTTTTT
TRBJ1-2 TRBV19 - - CASSEMDRNYGYTF TGTGCCAGTAGTGAGATGGACAGAAACTATGGCTACACCTTC
TRBJ1-2 TRBV7-9 - - CASSRDYLTINYGYTF TGTGCCAGCAGCCGGGACTACCTTACTATTAACTATGGCTACACCTTC
TRBJ2-6 TRBV7-2 - once CASRMGPRGANVLTF TGTGCCAGCAGAATGGGGCCCAGGGGGGCCAACGTCCTGACTTTC
TRBJ2-3 TRBV7-3 - once CASSLTGVTTDTQYF TGTGCCAGCAGCTTAACGGGGGTAACCACAGATACGCAGTATTTT
TRBJ2-1 TRBV10-1 TRBD2 - CASSATSGSTNEQFF TGCGCCAGCAGTGCCACTAGCGGGAGTACAAATGAGCAGTTCTTC
TRBJ2-5 TRBV6-6 TRBD2 once CASGLALETQYF TGTGCCAGCGGACTAGCGCTAGAGACCCAGTACTTC
TRBJ1-5 TRBV7-2 - - CASSLAVGQPQHF TGTGCCAGCAGCTTAGCGGTTGGTCAGCCCCAGCATTTT
TRBJ2-3 TRBV28 - - CASSPTYSTDTQYF TGTGCCAGCAGTCCAACCTACAGCACAGATACGCAGTATTTT
TRBJ2-1 TRBV2 - - CASRPEGRNQFF TGTGCCAGCAGGCCCGAAGGGAGAAACCAGTTCTTC
TRBJ1-5 TRBV6-9 TRBD1 - CASSYSPSGGRSNQPQHF TGTGCCAGCAGTTATTCCCCATCAGGGGGCCGTAGCAATCAGCCCCAGCATTTT
TRBJ2-5 TRBV28 - - CASSFSGAGETQYF TGTGCCAGCAGTTTCTCGGGGGCAGGAGAGACCCAGTACTTC
TRBJ2-7 TRBV13 TRBD2 - CASSRGTSGSYEQYF TGTGCCAGCAGCCGAGGGACTAGCGGGAGCTACGAGCAGTACTTC
TRBJ1-5 TRBV28 TRBD1 once CASSSAGTGVGNQPQHF TGTGCCAGCAGCTCCGCCGGGACAGGGGTCGGCAATCAGCCCCAGCATTTT
TRBJ2-5 TRBV7-2 TRBD2 many CASSLTQGTSGQETQYF TGTGCCAGCAGCTTAACGCAAGGGACTAGCGGCCAAGAGACCCAGTACTTC
TRBJ1-1 TRBV10-3 TRBD1 - CAIRGTGEKTEAFF TGTGCCATCAGGGGGACAGGGGAAAAAACTGAAGCTTTCTTT
TRBJ2-7 TRBV7-2 - - CASSLAPGGEQYF TGTGCCAGCAGCTTAGCGCCCGGCGGCGAGCAGTACTTC
TRBJ1-2 TRBV29-1 - few CSVVRGSAANYGYTF TGCAGCGTCGTCAGGGGTTCCGCAGCTAACTATGGCTACACCTTC
TRBJ2-7 TRBV7-8 - - CASSLQETYEQYF TGTGCCAGCAGCTTGCAGGAGACCTACGAGCAGTACTTC
TRBJ2-4 TRBV2 TRBD2 - CASSTSGVAKNIQYF TGTGCCAGCAGTACCAGCGGGGTAGCCAAAAACATTCAGTACTTC
TRBJ1-1 TRBV29-1 - - CSVVGLAGVGRINTEAFF TGCAGCGTTGTTGGTCTGGCGGGCGTTGGAAGGATAAACACTGAAGCTTTCTTT
TRBJ2-1 TRBV11-2 TRBD2 - CASSQITGTSGRGEQFF TGTGCCAGCAGCCAGATTACCGGGACTAGCGGGAGGGGAGAGCAGTTCTTC
TRBJ1-1 TRBV10-3 - - CAISGKGMNTEAFF TGTGCCATCAGTGGAAAGGGGATGAACACTGAAGCTTTCTTT
TRBJ1-5 TRBV19 - - CASSMAYGFQPQHF TGTGCCAGTAGTATGGCCTATGGTTTTCAGCCCCAGCATTTT
TRBJ1-2 TRBV30 TRBD1 - CAWTRTGVNGYTF TGTGCCTGGACAAGGACAGGCGTAAATGGCTACACCTTC
TRBJ2-3 TRBV19 - - CASSLRDSSTDTQYF TGTGCCAGTAGTCTTCGTGATTCTAGCACAGATACGCAGTATTTT
TRBJ2-7 TRBV28 - - CASSPKPQSYEQYF TGTGCCAGCAGTCCCAAACCACAATCCTACGAGCAGTACTTC
TRBJ2-3 TRBV6-4 TRBD2 once CASSPLAGGPTDTQYF TGTGCCAGCAGCCCCCTGGCGGGAGGGCCCACAGATACGCAGTATTTT
TRBJ2-1 TRBV6-1 TRBD1 - CASSGALGQVPFF TGTGCCAGCAGTGGAGCGCTTGGACAGGTACCGTTCTTC
TRBJ2-2 TRBV4-1 - - CASSRGFGGPPGELFF TGCGCCAGCAGCCGTGGGTTCGGAGGACCCCCCGGGGAGCTGTTTTTT
TRBJ1-2 TRBV30 - - CAWELPGIPNYGYTF TGTGCCTGGGAACTCCCGGGGATCCCTAACTATGGCTACACCTTC
TRBJ1-2 TRBV5-6 TRBD1 - CASSTTGGGNYGYTF TGTGCCAGCAGCACGACAGGGGGTGGTAACTATGGCTACACCTTC
TRBJ1-1 TRBV10-3 - - CAISESGQGMGTEAFF TGTGCCATCAGTGAGTCGGGGCAGGGGATGGGCACTGAAGCTTTCTTT
TRBJ1-2 TRBV6-5 TRBD1 - CASRTGGWGGYTF TGTGCCAGCAGGACAGGGGGCTGGGGTGGCTACACCTTC
TRBJ2-5 TRBV7-6 - - CASSSRDQETQYF TGTGCCAGCAGCTCAAGGGACCAAGAGACCCAGTACTTC
TRBJ1-1 TRBV7-9 - - CASSSRRTNTEAFF TGTGCCAGCAGTTCAAGACGGACTAACACTGAAGCTTTCTTT
TRBJ1-5 TRBV6-1 - few CASKRQNNQPQHF TGTGCCAGCAAGCGGCAGAACAATCAGCCCCAGCATTTT
TRBJ2-7 TRBV27 - - CASSFVGPPYEQYF TGTGCCAGCAGTTTCGTAGGCCCCCCCTACGAGCAGTACTTC
TRBJ1-4 TRBV7-9 TRBD1 - CASSDTGGTNEKLFF TGTGCCAGCAGCGACACAGGGGGAACTAATGAAAAACTGTTTTTT
TRBJ2-3 TRBV7-3 - - CASSEDRRPTDTQYF TGTGCCAGCAGCGAAGACAGGAGACCCACAGATACGCAGTATTTT
TRBJ2-7 TRBV5-6 - - CASSRRDTISYEQYF TGTGCCAGCAGCAGGCGGGACACTATATCCTACGAGCAGTACTTC
TRBJ1-1 TRBV10-3 - - CAISESRGVMNTEAFF TGTGCCATCAGTGAGTCGCGGGGGGTCATGAACACTGAAGCTTTCTTT